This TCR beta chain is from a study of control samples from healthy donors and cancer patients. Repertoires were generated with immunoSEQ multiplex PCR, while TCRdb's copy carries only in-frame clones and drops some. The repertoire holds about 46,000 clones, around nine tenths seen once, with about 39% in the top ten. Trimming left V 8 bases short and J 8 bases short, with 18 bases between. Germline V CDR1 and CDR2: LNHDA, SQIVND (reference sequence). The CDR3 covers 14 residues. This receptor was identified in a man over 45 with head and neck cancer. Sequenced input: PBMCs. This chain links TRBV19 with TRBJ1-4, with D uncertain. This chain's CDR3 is CASPRPPGKEKLFF. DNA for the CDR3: TGTGCCAGTCCCAGGCCCCCGGGAAAGGAAAAACTGTTTTTT.